This entry lists 23 T cell receptor beta chains sequenced from one sample in a study of regulatory T cells in long-lasting Graves disease. The sample's time point: newly diagnosed GD, antithyroid drugs for less than 3 months. Preparation of the TCR library used RNA extracted from PBMCs. Library construction for TCR beta used iRepertoire HTBI primers and Arm-PCR of CDR3 regions. Each CDR3 protein gets one entry after TCRdb re-called the multiplex PCR reads with MiXCR. The sample carries 450,000 to 500,000 distinct CDR3 sequences, roughly 15% recorded once. These data also featured in a second study, about T cells in Graves' hyperthyroidism and ophthalmopathy.

Source: peripheral blood mononuclear cells (PBMCs), taken at new diagnosis, from a patient treated with antithyroid drugs. These receptors all come from a man aged 35 to 55 with Graves disease.

This clonotype was found a few times. The chain couples TRBV25-1 to TRBJ2-7, with TRBD2 matching over 11 bases. CDR1 MGHDK and CDR2 SYGVNS come from the germline V gene. CDR3 length: 17 amino acids. V shed 4 bases and J 3 bases; nucleotides not matched to a gene: 11. This CDR3 reads CASSGLNTSGRYYEQYF. Written as DNA, the CDR3 is TGTGCCAGCAGTGGACTTAATACTAGCGGGAGATACTACGAGCAGTACTTC.

Remarks on this clonotype: With a much larger clone just one base away, this may be a read error. The chain carries TRBV20-1 and TRBJ2-3, with 8 bases matching TRBD2. J gave up 2 bases and V 5 bases, and 6 bases lay outside the gene matches. Per the germline V gene, CDR1 is DFQATT and CDR2 is SNEGSKA (reference sequence). The CDR3 totals 14 residues. The CDR3 is CSAARTSNTDTQYF. CDR3 DNA: TGCAGTGCTGCCAGGACTAGCAACACAGATACGCAGTATTTT.

This clonotype was seen ten or more times. The chain carries TRBV12-3 or TRBV12-4 and TRBJ1-2; 7 nucleotides agree with TRBD1. This CDR3 has 17 residues. Trimming cost V 6 bases and J 5 bases; bases outside gene matches: 18. The CDR3 sequence is CASSPGGQGEVKYGYTF. The CDR3 nucleotides are TGTGCCAGCAGCCCCGGGGGGCAGGGGGAGGTTAAGTATGGCTACACCTTC.

This clonotype was seen a few times. This chain links TRBV19 with TRBJ2-5; the D gene is possibly TRBD1 (6 bases). Per germline, CDR1 LNHDA and CDR2 SQIVND (reference sequence). This CDR3 is 14 amino acids long. The ends were cut back, 3 bases at V and 4 bases at J, with 12 bases in the middle. CDR3 amino acids: CASSIQGPGETQYF. In DNA form, the CDR3 reads TGTGCCAGTAGTATTCAGGGGCCGGGAGAGACCCAGTACTTC.

This clonotype was picked up a small number of times. The chain recombines TRBV6-1 with TRBJ1-4; weak D call: TRBD1 (5 bases). Germline CDR1 reads MNHNS; CDR2 reads SASEGT. This CDR3 is built from 13 residues. Trimming took 6 bases from V and 8 from J, leaving 13 bases between them. CDR3 in DNA: TGTGCCAGCAGCCCGGGGGGTGCAGAAAAACTGTTTTTT. As protein: CASSPGGAEKLFF.

The chain carries TRBV18 and TRBJ2-2, with TRBD2 matching 7 bases. CDR3 length: 15 residues. The junction had 5 bases not matched to a gene; V was cut back by 1 base and J by 6 bases. Germline values: CDR1 KGHSH, CDR2 LQKENI. CDR3 amino acids: CASSPQAGVAGELFF. CDR3 bases: TGTGCCAGCTCACCACAGGCGGGAGTCGCCGGGGAGCTGTTTTTT.

This clonotype showed up many times. The rearrangement links TRBV20-1 to TRBJ2-1; D uncertain. CDR3 length equals 16 residues. In germline, CDR1 is DFQATT, CDR2 SNEGSKA (reference sequence). Deletions cut 3 bases from V and 0 bases from J, with 15 bases between. CDR3 region: CSARGRRASSYNEQFF. CDR3 DNA: TGCAGTGCTAGGGGCCGACGTGCTAGCTCCTACAATGAGCAGTTCTTC.

V is TRBV3-1 and J is TRBJ2-5; perhaps D is TRBD1 or TRBD2 (5 bases each). Germline CDR1 reads LGHDT; CDR2 reads YNNKEL (reference sequence). Deletions cut 4 bases from V and 2 bases from J, with 14 bases between. The CDR3 sequence is 15 residues long. The CDR3 nucleotides read TGTGCCAGCAGCCCGGGACCCCTACAGCAAGAGACCCAGTACTTC. This gives the protein CASSPGPLQQETQYF.

V usage is TRBV9 and J usage is TRBJ1-2; TRBD1 matches at 7 bases. Looked up from germline, CDR1 is SGDLS and CDR2 is YYNGEE. Trimming took 3 bases from V and 7 from J; bases not matched to a gene: 3. CDR3 length equals 12 residues. The CDR3 coding sequence is TGTGCCAGCAGCGCCCGACAGGGTGGCTACACCTTC. This translates into CASSARQGGYTF.

In its sample, this clonotype was seen many times. The chain joins TRBV13 to TRBJ1-2; D unresolved. Trimming removed 0 bases from V and 0 bases from J, with 8 bases in between. CDR3 length: 15 residues. CDR1 and CDR2 (germline): PRHDT, FYEKMQ (reference sequence). CDR3 sequence (DNA): TGTGCCAGCAGCTTAGGACGGATAGCTAACTATGGCTACACCTTC. Translated: CASSLGRIANYGYTF.

The gene calls are TRBV5-1 and TRBJ2-3; 14 bases fit TRBD2. In germline, CDR1 is SGHRS, CDR2 YFSETQ. This CDR3 is built from 16 residues. Trimming took 3 bases from V and 8 from J; bases not matched to a gene: 8. The CDR3 DNA reads TGCGCCAGCAGCTCGTTGACTAGCGGGAGGGCCGGTACGCAGTATTTT. Translated, it gives CASSSLTSGRAGTQYF.

This clonotype showed up just a few times. The V gene is TRBV12-3 or TRBV12-4, the J gene TRBJ1-1; D possibly corresponds to TRBD1 (6 bases). The CDR3 runs to 13 residues. The V end was cut by 6 bases, the J end by 9 bases, with 17 bases between. The CDR3 sequence is CASSLKRQEKAFF. The CDR3 coding sequence is TGTGCCAGCAGCTTAAAAAGACAGGAAAAAGCTTTCTTT.

This clonotype was seen a handful of times. The J gene is TRBJ2-1, the V gene TRBV6-1; D is possibly TRBD2 (6 bases). CDR1 and CDR2 from the germline V gene are MNHNS and SASEGT. The CDR3 is 12 amino acids. V was shortened by 5 bases and J by 8 bases, with 10 bases between the two germline ends. In DNA form, the CDR3 reads TGTGCCAGCAGTCGCGGGGTCGATGAGCAGTTCTTC. Amino acid sequence: CASSRGVDEQFF.

The sample holds many counts of this clonotype. The rearrangement links TRBV2 to TRBJ2-5, with 8 bases fitting TRBD2. The V and J ends lost 7 bases and 5 bases, in that order; junction bases with no gene match: 9. There are 14 residues in the CDR3. Germline V gives CDR1 SNHLY, CDR2 FYNNEI. The CDR3 sequence: CASTVAGGIETQYF. CDR3 coding DNA: TGTGCCAGCACGGTGGCGGGAGGCATTGAGACCCAGTACTTC.

This clonotype was found a few times. V and J are TRBV6-2 or TRBV6-3 and TRBJ2-1; D not certain. Germline V gene sequence: CDR1 MNHEY, CDR2 SVGEGT. The CDR3 runs to 16 residues. Trimming pared 5 bases from V and 0 bases from J, leaving 14 bases between. The CDR3 nucleotides read TGTGCCAGCAGTGAACCTCTGTCGAGCTCCTACAATGAGCAGTTCTTC. Translated: CASSEPLSSSYNEQFF.

The CDR3 spells CASSVDRGLGNTIYF. CDR3 nucleotide sequence: TGTGCCAGCAGCGTAGACAGGGGACTTGGAAACACCATATATTTT. V gene TRBV9 combines with J gene TRBJ1-3; 7 bases are a match to TRBD1. V lost 0 bases, J lost 3 bases, and 3 bases stayed unmatched. From germline, CDR1 is SGDLS and CDR2 YYNGEE. The CDR3 spans 15 residues.

This chain uses TRBV5-1 with TRBJ2-1, with 9 bases identical to TRBD2. Germline V CDR1 and CDR2: SGHRS, YFSETQ. V was clipped by 7 bases and J by 6 bases; unmatched bases: 8. The CDR3 extends over 14 amino acids. CDR3 nucleotides: TGCGCCAGCGGGGCTAGCGGGACGTTCAATGAGCAGTTCTTC. Amino acids: CASGASGTFNEQFF.

This clonotype was picked up many times. This chain links TRBV6-5 with TRBJ2-3; D may match TRBD1 or TRBD2 (6 bases each). Germline V gene sequence: CDR1 MNHEY, CDR2 SVGAGI. This CDR3 has 13 residues. V was clipped by 2 bases and J by 8 bases, with 11 bases between them. The CDR3 DNA reads as TGTGCCAGCAGTTACACACAGGGAGGTACGCAGTATTTT. Amino acid sequence: CASSYTQGGTQYF.

There are a few counts of this clonotype. The chain is built from TRBV7-9 and TRBJ2-2; no clear D gene. The CDR3 runs 14 residues. Trimming pared 5 bases from V and 1 base from J, leaving 8 bases between. Germline lookup yields CDR1 SEHNR and CDR2 FQNEAQ (reference sequence). CDR3 in amino acids: CASSLARNTGELFF. The CDR3 DNA reads as TGTGCCAGCAGCCTCGCACGGAACACCGGGGAGCTGTTTTTT.

The rearrangement joins TRBV20-1 to TRBJ1-5; D ambiguous. CDR3 length: 16 amino acids. V lost 0 bases and J lost 6, with 18 bases in between. The V gene's germline CDR1 is DFQATT and CDR2 SNEGSKA (reference sequence). CDR3 sequence reads: CSARDPHDLSSQPQHF. CDR3 bases: TGCAGTGCTAGAGATCCTCACGACTTGAGTTCTCAGCCCCAGCATTTT.

Ten or more counts support this clonotype. The V and J genes are TRBV7-2 and TRBJ2-3; a possible D gene is TRBD1 (5 bases). CDR3 length: 14 amino acids. In germline, CDR1 is SGHTA, CDR2 FQGNSA. The V gene lost 0 bases and the J gene lost 5 bases, with 9 bases spanning the gap. CDR3 amino acids: CASSLAGQKDTQYF. In nucleotides, the CDR3 is TGTGCCAGCAGCTTAGCGGGGCAAAAAGATACGCAGTATTTT.

There are many counts of this clonotype. This chain links TRBV28 with TRBJ2-4; TRBD1 is a possible D gene (5 bases). Germline V lookup: CDR1 MDHEN, CDR2 SYDVKM. Trimming removed 9 bases at V and 0 bases at J, with 15 bases between. The CDR3 length is 15 residues. The CDR3, as DNA: TGTGCCAGGACTTTACAGGAAGGAGCCAAAAACATTCAGTACTTC. Translating it yields CARTLQEGAKNIQYF. The complete variable domain, with remaining parts taken from reference TRBV28 and TRBJ2-4, reads DVKVTQSSRYLVKRTGEKVFLECVQDMDHENMFWYRQDPGLGLRLIYFSYDVKMKEKGDIPEGYSVSREKKERFSLILESASTNQTSMYLCARTLQEGAKNIQYFGAGTRLSVL.

This clonotype showed up many times. V gene TRBV18 combines with J gene TRBJ2-7; tentative D call: TRBD1 (6 bases). This CDR3 is built from 13 residues. Trimming took off 5 bases at V and 7 bases at J, with 15 bases between the two ends. Germline V gene data show CDR1 as KGHSH and CDR2 as LQKENI. CDR3 coding DNA: TGTGCCAGCTCAACGCAGGGGATGGGGGAGCAGTACTTC. Residues: CASSTQGMGEQYF. The full variable domain, completed using reference TRBV18 and TRBJ2-7, is NAGVMQNPRHLVRRRGQEARLRCSPMKGHSHVYWYRQLPEEGLKFMVYLQKENIIDESGMPKERFSAEFPKEGPSILRIQQVVRGDSAAYFCASSTQGMGEQYFGPGTRLTVT.